The next 14 T cell receptor beta chains were all read from a single sample in a study of patients and donors after allogeneic stem cell transplantation. Using its own MiXCR run on the RT-PCR reads, TCRdb lists one record per CDR3 protein. This table has 190,000 or so distinct CDR3 sequences, roughly 38% appearing once. Sequenced sample: blood, either unsorted or a sorted T cell fraction (not recorded which). These receptors were collected from a human donor who was either an allogeneic HSCT recipient or a stem cell or donor lymphocyte infusion donor (not recorded which). It is not recorded whose cells these are; they may come from a transplant donor.

This clonotype was counted only a few times. V gene TRBV10-3 combines with J gene TRBJ1-6; D ambiguous. The ends were cut back, 5 bases at V and 0 bases at J, with 8 bases in the middle. The CDR3 sequence is 15 residues long. CDR1 is ENHRY and CDR2 is SYGVKD in the germline V gene. CDR3 sequence (DNA): TGTGCCATCAGTAGTACGAGCTCCTATAATTCACCCCTCCACTTT. It codes for CAISSTSSYNSPLHF.

The V call is TRBV28, the J call TRBJ1-2, with D hard to call. V lost 2 bases and J 0 bases, leaving 10 bases between the germline ends. Germline CDR1 MDHEN, CDR2 SYDVKM. CDR3 length: 15 residues. The CDR3 protein is CASSLEALANYGYTF. The CDR3 DNA is TGTGCCAGCAGTTTAGAGGCGTTAGCTAACTATGGCTACACCTTC.

This chain joins TRBV5-1 and TRBJ2-1; a possible D gene is TRBD1 (5 bases). The germline gives CDR1 SGHRS, CDR2 YFSETQ. The CDR3 covers 14 residues. V lost 6 bases, J lost 6 bases, and 16 bases lay in between. CDR3 residues: CASKGQVGSNEQFF. DNA for the CDR3: TGCGCCAGCAAGGGGCAGGTGGGCTCCAATGAGCAGTTCTTC.

This sequence joins TRBV6-6 and TRBJ2-7, with 9 bases matching TRBD2. Germline-derived CDR1 and CDR2 are MNHNY and SVGAGI (reference sequence). This CDR3 region has 14 residues. Trimming took 2 bases from V and 6 from J; bases not matched to a gene: 5. CDR3 nucleotide sequence: TGTGCCAGCAGTTACGGGAATAGCGGGGGCGAGCAGTACTTC. This encodes CASSYGNSGGEQYF.

The chain recombines TRBV10-2 with TRBJ1-4; maybe TRBD1 (6 bases). This CDR3 has 14 amino acids. The V gene's germline CDR1 is WSHSY and CDR2 SAAADI. Trimming removed 6 bases from V and 2 bases from J, with 10 bases in between. CDR3 DNA sequence: TGCGCCAGCAGACAAGGACAGACTAATGAAAAACTGTTTTTT. Its protein is CASRQGQTNEKLFF.

The table lists this clonotype with a few counts. This rearrangement joins TRBV3-1 to TRBJ2-3; TRBD1 is a possible D gene (5 bases). Trimming pared 4 bases from V and 7 bases from J, leaving 15 bases between. The CDR3 loop spans 14 amino acids. CDR1 is LGHDT and CDR2 is YNNKEL in the germline V gene (reference sequence). CDR3 in amino acids: CASSLRTRGNTQYF. DNA for the CDR3: TGTGCCAGCAGCCTCAGGACAAGGGGTAATACGCAGTATTTT.

V and J are TRBV28 and TRBJ2-1; 10 bases map to TRBD1. V lost 3 bases, J lost 7 bases, and 9 bases stayed unmatched. Germline V gives CDR1 MDHEN, CDR2 SYDVKM. This CDR3 spans 16 amino acids. In DNA form, the CDR3 reads TGTGCCAGCAGTTTGTTAGGGACAGGGGTCCTAAATGAGCAGTTCTTC. Translating it yields CASSLLGTGVLNEQFF.

V usage is TRBV7-2 and J usage is TRBJ2-3; D is perhaps TRBD1 or TRBD2 (5 bases each). This CDR3 is 12 amino acids long. Looked up from germline, CDR1 is SGHTA and CDR2 is FQGNSA. The ends were cut back, 7 bases at V and 6 bases at J, with 11 bases in the middle. In DNA, the CDR3 is TGTGCCAGCAACCGGGGCGGCGATACGCAGTATTTT. Amino acid sequence: CASNRGGDTQYF. The full variable domain, rest sourced from reference TRBV7-2 and TRBJ2-3, is GAGVSQSPSNKVTEKGKDVELRCDPISGHTALYWYRQSLGQGLEFLIYFQGNSAPDKSGLPSDRFSAERTGGSVSTLTIQRTQQEDSAVYLCASNRGGDTQYFGPGTRLTVL.

The table lists this clonotype with a few counts. The chain uses TRBV7-6 and TRBJ2-7; no clear D. Trimming removed 8 bases at V and 2 bases at J, with 13 bases between. The CDR3 contains 13 residues. The germline gives CDR1 SGHVS, CDR2 FNYEAQ. The CDR3 is CASSRAQTYEQYF. CDR3 sequence (DNA): TGTGCCAGCTCCCGGGCCCAAACCTACGAGCAGTACTTC. The whole variable domain, filled in from reference TRBV7-6 and TRBJ2-7, reads GAGVSQSPRYKVTKRGQDVALRCDPISGHVSLYWYRQALGQGPEFLTYFNYEAQQDKSGLPNDRFSAERPEGSISTLTIQRTEQRDSAMYRCASSRAQTYEQYFGPGTRLTVT.

This chain uses TRBV15 with TRBJ1-6, with 7 bases aligning to TRBD1. V was clipped by 4 bases and J by 7 bases; unmatched bases: 10. Germline V gene lookup returns CDR1 LNHNV and CDR2 YYDKDF (reference sequence). The CDR3 runs 16 residues. The CDR3: CATSNAGTVKNSPLHF. Here the CDR3 DNA reads TGTGCCACCAGCAACGCTGGGACAGTGAAAAATTCACCCCTCCACTTT.

The rearrangement links TRBV2 to TRBJ1-1; a weak D match, TRBD1 (6 bases). Between the trimmed V and J ends, which lost 4 bases and 5 bases, there was a span of 11 bases. Germline V CDR1 and CDR2: SNHLY, FYNNEI. This CDR3 comprises 13 residues. The CDR3 region is CASSGTVTTEAFF. DNA for the CDR3: TGTGCCAGCAGTGGGACAGTAACAACTGAAGCTTTCTTT.

This clonotype was counted only a few times. The gene calls are TRBV24-1 and TRBJ2-5, with 9 bases lining up with TRBD1. J was trimmed by 4 bases and V by 4 bases; bases with no gene match: 6. Germline CDR1 KGHDR, CDR2 SFDVKD. CDR3 length equals 15 residues. CDR3 sequence (DNA): TGTGCCACCAGTGACTACGGACAGGGGAGAGAGACCCAGTACTTC. This codes for CATSDYGQGRETQYF.

The table lists this clonotype with a few counts. The chain couples TRBV12-3 or TRBV12-4 to TRBJ1-4; 7 bases are shared with TRBD1. J lost 3 bases, V lost 6 bases, and 7 bases had no gene match. The CDR3 loop spans 15 amino acids. The CDR3 sequence: CASSQMTGSNEKLFF. The DNA for the CDR3 is TGTGCCAGCAGCCAAATGACAGGGTCTAATGAAAAACTGTTTTTT.

This clonotype was detected a few times. V is TRBV3-1 and J is TRBJ1-3; D is perhaps TRBD1 (5 bases). Germline V gene data show CDR1 as LGHDT and CDR2 as YNNKEL (reference sequence). The V and J ends lost 0 bases and 1 base respectively, with 13 bases between them. This CDR3 is 17 amino acids long. This chain's CDR3 is CASSQDRDRLSGNTIYF. For the CDR3, the DNA is TGTGCCAGCAGCCAAGACCGGGACCGCCTTTCTGGAAACACCATATATTTT.